These 22 T cell receptor beta chains were sequenced from one sample in a study of early T cells in non-severe SARS-CoV-2 infection. Via MiXCR, TCRdb re-called the 5' RACE reads, giving one row per CDR3 protein. Of fewer than 35,000 distinct CDR3 sequences listed, less than 4.5% were seen once; the top ten hold approximately 10%. The sequenced sample was whole blood. The receptors come from an adult who was a healthcare worker with PCR-confirmed SARS-CoV-2 infection or an uninfected control (not recorded which).

There are many counts of this clonotype. The chain has TRBV6-5 and TRBJ2-3; 8 nucleotides align to TRBD1. The CDR3 has 14 amino acids. V shed 8 bases and J 0 bases; nucleotides not matched to a gene: 4. In germline, CDR1 is MNHEY, CDR2 SVGAGI. The DNA of the CDR3 is TGTGCCAGCGGGGGACAGGCCAGCACAGATACGCAGTATTTT. Translated, it gives CASGGQASTDTQYF.

This clonotype was detected ten times or more. The chain couples TRBV28 to TRBJ1-5; 11 bases map to TRBD1. Germline CDR1 is MDHEN and CDR2 is SYDVKM. The CDR3 loop spans 15 amino acids. With 5 bases clipped from V and 8 bases from J, the junction kept 8 bases outside the gene matches. CDR3 coding DNA: TGTGCCAGCAGTCCTAGGACAGGGGGCAGCAAGCCCCAGCATTTT. This codes for CASSPRTGGSKPQHF.

This clonotype was seen repeatedly, ten times or more. The J gene is TRBJ2-4, the V gene TRBV12-3 or TRBV12-4; D uncertain. The CDR3 totals 14 residues. V shed 3 bases and J shed 8 bases, with 14 bases lying between them. CDR3 bases: TGTGCCAGCAGTTTTGGTCATGAGGTTGACATTCAGTACTTC. Translated: CASSFGHEVDIQYF.

This clonotype was picked up many times. The chain has TRBV5-6 and TRBJ2-7, with 10 bases identical to TRBD1. The CDR3 contains 14 residues. V shed 1 base, J shed 6 bases, and the junction held 4 bases outside the gene matches. The germline V gene has CDR1 SGHDT and CDR2 YYEEEE. This chain's CDR3 is CASSLKTGGSEQYV. The CDR3 nucleotides read TGTGCCAGCAGCTTGAAGACAGGGGGCTCCGAGCAGTACGTC.

This clonotype was observed at least ten times. The chain uses TRBV27 and TRBJ1-5, with D hard to call. Germline assignment: CDR1 MNHEY and CDR2 SMNVEV (reference sequence). The CDR3 contains 13 residues. The ends were cut back, 0 bases at V and 4 bases at J, with 4 bases in the middle. CDR3 residues: CASSLSLNQPQHF. CDR3 DNA: TGTGCCAGCAGTTTATCCCTAAATCAGCCCCAGCATTTT.

This clonotype has a count of ten or more. The chain is built from TRBV7-6 and TRBJ2-1; TRBD1 is a possible D gene (6 bases). From germline, CDR1 is SGHVS and CDR2 FNYEAQ. CDR3 length equals 15 residues. Trimming left V 1 base short and J 3 bases short, with 10 bases between. CDR3 sequence reads: CASSLDQGFYNEQFF. CDR3 sequence (DNA): TGTGCCAGCAGCTTAGACCAGGGGTTCTACAATGAGCAGTTCTTC.

This clonotype has a count of ten or more. The chain has TRBV7-2 and TRBJ1-1; TRBD1 agrees at 10 bases. This CDR3 region has 16 residues. The junction had 6 bases not matched to a gene; V was cut back by 4 bases and J by 1 base. In germline, CDR1 is SGHTA, CDR2 FQGNSA. CDR3 DNA: TGTGCCAGCAGCTGGGGACAGGGGACTTGGAACACTGAAGCTTTCTTT. Translated, it gives CASSWGQGTWNTEAFF.

This clonotype was counted only a few times. The chain joins TRBV30 to TRBJ2-7; 7 nucleotides agree with TRBD1. Looked up from germline, CDR1 is GTSNPN and CDR2 is SVGIG (reference sequence). The trim removed 1 base at V and 4 bases at J, leaving 7 bases unmatched. The CDR3 runs 14 residues. The CDR3 region is CAWSEAGGPYEQYV. The CDR3 coding sequence is TGTGCCTGGAGTGAGGCAGGGGGACCGTACGAGCAGTACGTC.

Ten or more counts support this clonotype. The chain is built from TRBV5-1 and TRBJ2-2, with D maybe TRBD1 (6 bases). Trimming stripped 4 bases from V and 11 bases from J, with 21 bases between. Looked up from germline, CDR1 is SGHRS and CDR2 is YFSETQ. This CDR3 spans 15 amino acids. DNA of the CDR3: TGCGCCAGCAGCCCTAGGGCGTGGGACACCACTGAGCTGTTTTTT. Translated, it gives CASSPRAWDTTELFF.

This clonotype was detected a few times. This chain joins TRBV4-2 and TRBJ2-1; D might be TRBD1 (6 bases). Germline V gene lookup returns CDR1 LGHNA and CDR2 YNFKEQ. This CDR3 has 14 amino acids. Trimming stripped 6 bases from V and 13 bases from J, with 22 bases between. CDR3: CASRPSDSGAVQFF. In DNA form, the CDR3 reads TGTGCCAGCAGGCCAAGTGATTCAGGGGCAGTACAGTTCTTC.

This clonotype was counted a few times. The chain links TRBV19 to TRBJ2-7, with TRBD2 matching over 10 bases. With V trimmed by 6 bases and J by 4 bases, 3 bases remained unmatched. From germline, CDR1 is LNHDA and CDR2 SQIVND (reference sequence). The CDR3 totals 13 residues. In DNA form, the CDR3 reads TGTGCCAGTAGGCTAGCGGGAGAGTACGAGCAGTACTTC. As protein: CASRLAGEYEQYF.

This clonotype was counted at least ten times. CDR3 loop: CASRLAGGNEQFF. The CDR3 nucleotides are TGTGCCAGCAGACTAGCGGGAGGGAATGAGCAGTTCTTC. The chain employs TRBV12-3 or TRBV12-4 and TRBJ2-1, with 13 bases identical to TRBD2. J lost 7 bases, V lost 6 bases, and 0 bases had no gene match. The CDR3 consists of 13 residues.

This clonotype was seen repeatedly, ten times or more. V gene TRBV25-1 combines with J gene TRBJ2-1; D is uncertain. Germline V gene lookup returns CDR1 MGHDK and CDR2 SYGVNS. V lost 4 bases and J lost 8, with 12 bases in between. The length of the CDR3 is 13 residues. As DNA, the CDR3 is TGTGCCAGCAGTGTCTTGGAGAGGTATGAGCAGTTCTTC. This encodes CASSVLERYEQFF. Full variable domain (outside the CDR3, taken from reference TRBV25-1 and TRBJ2-1): EADIYQTPRYLVIGTGKKITLECSQTMGHDKMYWYQQDPGMELHLIHYSYGVNSTEKGDLSSESTVSRIRTEHFPLTLESARPSHTSQYLCASSVLERYEQFFGPGTRLTVL.

By share, this clonotype ranks as medium-sized. The rearrangement links TRBV30 to TRBJ1-1, with a weak D call TRBD1 (6 bases). This CDR3 spans 13 amino acids. Per the germline V gene, CDR1 is GTSNPN and CDR2 is SVGIG (reference sequence). Trimming removed 0 bases at V and 3 bases at J, with 8 bases between. The CDR3 is CAWSVQGYTEAFF. CDR3 in DNA: TGTGCCTGGAGTGTACAGGGATACACTGAAGCTTTCTTT.

Many counts were recorded for this clonotype. The rearrangement links TRBV7-3 to TRBJ2-1, with TRBD2 matching 7 bases. The CDR3 runs 14 residues. Trimming removed 5 bases from V and 12 bases from J; junction bases left unmatched: 13. Germline CDR1 and CDR2: SGHTA and FQGTGA. The CDR3 spells CASSEGGSSRGQFF. The CDR3 region has the DNA TGTGCCAGCAGCGAAGGCGGGAGTAGCCGGGGGCAGTTCTTC.

The chain combines TRBV29-1 with TRBJ2-1; tentatively, D is TRBD2 (6 bases). Trimming removed 4 bases at V and 7 bases at J, with 14 bases between. The germline CDR1 and CDR2 sequences are SQVTM and ANQGSEA. The CDR3 runs to 13 residues. In DNA, the CDR3 is TGCAGCGTTGCCCTCGGTCGGGGGAATGAGCAGTTCTTC. Its protein product is CSVALGRGNEQFF.

This clonotype occurred many times. The chain recombines TRBV3-1 with TRBJ1-6; D call uncertain. This CDR3 is built from 13 residues. The V gene's germline CDR1 is LGHDT and CDR2 YNNKEL (reference sequence). Trimming cost V 7 bases and J 5 bases, with 9 bases left between them. In DNA, the CDR3 is TGTGCCAGCACCCCTGGGGATAATTCACCCCTCCACTTT. Translating gives CASTPGDNSPLHF.

This clonotype was seen only a few times. The V call is TRBV20-1, the J call TRBJ2-1, with 9 bases lining up with TRBD2. Trimming took 5 bases from V and 0 from J; bases not matched to a gene: 11. The CDR3 totals 17 residues. The germline V gene has CDR1 DFQATT and CDR2 SNEGSKA (reference sequence). In DNA, the CDR3 is TGCAGTGCTGGGGGGGCTAGCGGGATCACCTCCTACAATGAGCAGTTCTTC. Amino acid sequence: CSAGGASGITSYNEQFF.

In this sample, this clonotype is medium-sized. J is TRBJ2-2 and V is TRBV11-2; a weak D match, TRBD2 (6 bases). The CDR3 runs 14 residues. CDR1 is SGHAT, CDR2 FQNNGV, per germline. With 3 bases removed from V and 4 bases from J, the gap between germline ends came to 9 bases. CDR3 protein: CASSFTGGTGELFF. For the CDR3, the DNA is TGTGCCAGCAGCTTTACCGGGGGCACCGGGGAGCTGTTTTTT. Full variable domain (outside the CDR3, taken from reference TRBV11-2 and TRBJ2-2): EAGVAQSPRYKIIEKRQSVAFWCNPISGHATLYWYQQILGQGPKLLIQFQNNGVVDDSQLPKDRFSAERLKGVDSTLKIQPAKLEDSAVYLCASSFTGGTGELFFGEGSRLTVL.

The chain employs TRBV19 and TRBJ1-5, with a possible D match to TRBD1 (5 bases). Looked up from germline, CDR1 is LNHDA and CDR2 is SQIVND (reference sequence). The CDR3 has 14 residues. The V gene lost 8 bases and the J gene lost 3 bases, with 14 bases spanning the gap. The CDR3 nucleotides are TGTGCCAGTGGAATGACAGTTACCAATCAGCCCCAGCATTTT. Its protein is CASGMTVTNQPQHF.

The sample holds many counts of this clonotype. The rearrangement uses TRBV9 and TRBJ2-5; the D is unclear. The CDR3 loop spans 13 amino acids. Germline V gives CDR1 SGDLS, CDR2 YYNGEE. Trimming shortened V by 0 bases and J by 5 bases, and 8 bases separated the two germline ends. The CDR3: CASSVDPAETQYF. For the CDR3, the DNA is TGTGCCAGCAGCGTAGATCCCGCGGAGACCCAGTACTTC.

This clonotype was seen at least ten times. The J gene is TRBJ2-4, the V gene TRBV4-3, with TRBD2 matching over 7 bases. The germline CDR1 and CDR2 sequences are LGHNA and YSLEER. The CDR3 is 13 amino acids. V trimming: 0 bases; J trimming: 10 bases; junction bases outside the gene matches: 3. This chain's CDR3 is CASSQDRGGIQYF. The CDR3 DNA reads TGCGCCAGCAGCCAAGACCGGGGAGGGATTCAGTACTTC.